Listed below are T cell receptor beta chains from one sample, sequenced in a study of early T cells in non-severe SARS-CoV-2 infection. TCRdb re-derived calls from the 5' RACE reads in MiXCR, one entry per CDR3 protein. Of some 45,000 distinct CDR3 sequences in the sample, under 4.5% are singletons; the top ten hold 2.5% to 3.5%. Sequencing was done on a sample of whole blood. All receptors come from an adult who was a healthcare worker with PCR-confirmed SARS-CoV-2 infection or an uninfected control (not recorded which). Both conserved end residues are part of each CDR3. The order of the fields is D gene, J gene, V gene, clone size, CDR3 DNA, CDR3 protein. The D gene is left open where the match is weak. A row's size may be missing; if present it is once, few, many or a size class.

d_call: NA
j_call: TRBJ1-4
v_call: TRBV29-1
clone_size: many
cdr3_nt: TGCAGCGTTGTTGCAACTAATGAAAAACTGTTTTTT
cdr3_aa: CSVVATNEKLFF

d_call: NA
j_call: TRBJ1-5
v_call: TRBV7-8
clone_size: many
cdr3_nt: TGTGCCAGCAGCTTAGTGCCCAGAAATCAGCCCCAGCATTTT
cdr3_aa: CASSLVPRNQPQHF

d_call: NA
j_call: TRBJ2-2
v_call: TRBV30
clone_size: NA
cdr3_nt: TGTGCCTGGAACATCTACTGGGACCGTGGAAGCGGGGAGCTGTTTTTT
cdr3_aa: CAWNIYWDRGSGELFF

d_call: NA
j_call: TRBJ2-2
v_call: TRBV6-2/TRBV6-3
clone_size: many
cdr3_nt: TGTGCCAGCAGTTATGGGCTCACCGGGGAGCTGTTTTTT
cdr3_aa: CASSYGLTGELFF

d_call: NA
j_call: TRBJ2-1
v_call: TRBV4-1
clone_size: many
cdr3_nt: TGCGCCAGCAGCCAATCAATCCAGGGAGCTTACCACAATGAGCAGTTCTTC
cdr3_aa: CASSQSIQGAYHNEQFF

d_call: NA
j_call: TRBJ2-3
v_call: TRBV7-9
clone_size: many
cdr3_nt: TGTGCCAGCAGCTTCGGCCAATTGGGTACAGATACGCAGTATTTT
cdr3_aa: CASSFGQLGTDTQYF

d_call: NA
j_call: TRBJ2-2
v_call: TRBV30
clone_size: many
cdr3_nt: TGTGCCTGGAGTGTCGTTACTAGTATAATAGTCACCGGGGAGCTGTTTTTT
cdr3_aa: CAWSVVTSIIVTGELFF

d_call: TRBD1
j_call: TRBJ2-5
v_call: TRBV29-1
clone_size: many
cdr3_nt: TGCAGCCCTCGGGGACAGGGGCCTAAGCCGGTCCAAGAGACCCAGTACTTC
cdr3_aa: CSPRGQGPKPVQETQYF

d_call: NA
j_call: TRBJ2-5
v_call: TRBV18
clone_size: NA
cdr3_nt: TGTGCCAGCTCACCAAATAGCGGTAACCAAGAGACCCAGTACTTC
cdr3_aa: CASSPNSGNQETQYF

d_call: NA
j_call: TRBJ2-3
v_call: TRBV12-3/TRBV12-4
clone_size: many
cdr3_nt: TGTGCCAGCAGACCCCAGGGCACAGATACGCAGTATTTT
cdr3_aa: CASRPQGTDTQYF

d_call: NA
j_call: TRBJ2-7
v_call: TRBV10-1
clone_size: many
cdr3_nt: TGCGCCAGCAGTGCTCGGGGGAACGAGCAGTACTTC
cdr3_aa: CASSARGNEQYF

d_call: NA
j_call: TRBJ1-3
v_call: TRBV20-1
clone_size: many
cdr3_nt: TGCAGTGCTAGAGATCCGCGGGGCGGAAACACCATATATTTT
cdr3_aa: CSARDPRGGNTIYF

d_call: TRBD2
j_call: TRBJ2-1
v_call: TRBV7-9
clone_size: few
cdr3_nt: TGTGCCAGCAGCTACCTAGCGGGGTATAACAATGAGCAGTTCTTC
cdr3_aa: CASSYLAGYNNEQFF

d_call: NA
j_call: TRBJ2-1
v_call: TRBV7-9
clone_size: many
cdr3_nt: TGTGCCAGCAGTTCGTTATCCGTCTGGAGGCCCTACAATGAGCAGTTCTTC
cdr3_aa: CASSSLSVWRPYNEQFF

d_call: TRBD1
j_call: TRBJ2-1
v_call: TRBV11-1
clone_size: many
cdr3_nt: TGTGCCAGCAGCTTTGGACAGGGGCCCTCCAATGAGCAGTTCTTC
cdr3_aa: CASSFGQGPSNEQFF

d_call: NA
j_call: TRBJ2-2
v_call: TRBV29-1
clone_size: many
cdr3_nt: TGCAGCGTTGAAGACCAAGGAGGGGAGCTGTTTTTT
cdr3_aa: CSVEDQGGELFF

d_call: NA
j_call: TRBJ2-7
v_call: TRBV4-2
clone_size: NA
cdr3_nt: TGTGCCAGCAGCCAAAAGCAGGGGTTCTCCTACGAGCAGTACTTC
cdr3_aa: CASSQKQGFSYEQYF

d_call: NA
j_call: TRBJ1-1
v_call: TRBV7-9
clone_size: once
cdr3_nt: TGTGCCAGCAGCTTCGGACACTACACTGAAGCTTCCTTT
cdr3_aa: CASSFGHYTEASF

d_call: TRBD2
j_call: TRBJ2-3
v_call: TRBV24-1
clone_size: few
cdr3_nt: TGTGCCACCAGTGAGGTCACTAGCGGGAGGGCCACAGATACGCAGTATTTT
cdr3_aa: CATSEVTSGRATDTQYF

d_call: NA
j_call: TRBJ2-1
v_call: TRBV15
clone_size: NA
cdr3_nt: TGTGCCACCAGCACGCGGGACACCTACAATGAGCAGTTCTTC
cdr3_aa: CATSTRDTYNEQFF

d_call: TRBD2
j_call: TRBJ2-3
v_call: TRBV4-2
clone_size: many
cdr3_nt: TGTGCCAGCAGCCGGGGACAGTCTAGAGGACTAGCGGGGGGATTCACAGATACGCAGTATTTT
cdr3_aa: CASSRGQSRGLAGGFTDTQYF

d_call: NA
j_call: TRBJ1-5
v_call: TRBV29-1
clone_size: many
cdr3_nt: TGCAGCGTTGGGCAGGTCAATCAGCCCCAGCATTTT
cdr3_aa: CSVGQVNQPQHF

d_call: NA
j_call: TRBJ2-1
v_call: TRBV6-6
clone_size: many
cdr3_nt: TGTGCCAGCAGCTACTCAGGGACAGAGCAGTTCTTC
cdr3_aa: CASSYSGTEQFF

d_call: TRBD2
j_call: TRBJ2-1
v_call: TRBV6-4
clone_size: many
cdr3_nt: TGTGCCAGCAGCCGACTAGCGGGAGGTTCGACAAATGAGCAGTTCTTC
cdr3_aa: CASSRLAGGSTNEQFF

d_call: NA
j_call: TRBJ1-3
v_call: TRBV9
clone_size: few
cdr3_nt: TGTGCCAGCAGCGTAGAAGGAAACTCTGGAAACACCATATATTTT
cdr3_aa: CASSVEGNSGNTIYF

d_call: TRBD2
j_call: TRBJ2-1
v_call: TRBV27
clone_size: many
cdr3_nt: TGTGCCAGCCCTCCGGTGGGGCGGGAGTCCTACAATGAGCAGTTCTTC
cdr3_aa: CASPPVGRESYNEQFF